This T cell receptor beta chain was captured in a study of OX40 agonist ivuxolimab in advanced cancers. The study's findings and limits: Doses of 0.1 to 3.0 mg/kg were accompanied by clonal expansion of CD4+ and CD8+ blood T cells by week 6.

Assay: immunoSEQ multiplex PCR; the TCRdb copy retains only in-frame clones and omits some. Seen here are some 21,000 clones, approximately 77% observed once, and the top ten hold roughly a sixth. The sample holds a few counts of this clone. The target antigen is unknown. Germline V gene sequence: CDR1 MNHEY, CDR2 SVGAGI. V was cut by 0 bases and J by 4 bases, with 6 bases left in between. The CDR3 contains 13 residues. The chain combines TRBV6-5 with TRBJ2-5; D possibly corresponds to TRBD2 (6 bases). The TCR was taken from an adult with an advanced solid tumor such as melanoma, head and neck, liver or kidney cancer. The sequenced sample was CD4+ or CD8+ T cells sorted from blood, obtained in a trial of the OX40 agonist ivuxolimab. CDR3 bases: TGTGCCAGCAGTTACTCGGAGGGAGAGACCCAGTACTTC. It specifies CASSYSEGETQYF.